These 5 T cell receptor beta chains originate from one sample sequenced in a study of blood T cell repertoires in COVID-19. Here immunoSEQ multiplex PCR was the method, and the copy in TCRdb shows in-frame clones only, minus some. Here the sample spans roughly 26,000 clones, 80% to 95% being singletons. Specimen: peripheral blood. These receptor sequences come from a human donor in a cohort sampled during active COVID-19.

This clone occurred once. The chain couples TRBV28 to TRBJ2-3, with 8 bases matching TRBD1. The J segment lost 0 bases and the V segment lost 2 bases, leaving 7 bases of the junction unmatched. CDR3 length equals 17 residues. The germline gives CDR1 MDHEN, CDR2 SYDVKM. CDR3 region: CASSLPPRQGSTDTQYF. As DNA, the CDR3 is TGTGCCAGCAGTTTACCGCCCCGACAGGGGAGCACAGATACGCAGTATTTT.

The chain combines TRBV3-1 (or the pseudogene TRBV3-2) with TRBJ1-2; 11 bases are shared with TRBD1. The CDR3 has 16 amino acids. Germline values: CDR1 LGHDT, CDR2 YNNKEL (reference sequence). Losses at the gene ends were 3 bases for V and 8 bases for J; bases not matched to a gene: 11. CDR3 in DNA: TGTGCCAGCAGCCAGCTGGGGACAGGGGGGTCTGGGGGCTACACCTTC. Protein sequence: CASSQLGTGGSGGYTF.

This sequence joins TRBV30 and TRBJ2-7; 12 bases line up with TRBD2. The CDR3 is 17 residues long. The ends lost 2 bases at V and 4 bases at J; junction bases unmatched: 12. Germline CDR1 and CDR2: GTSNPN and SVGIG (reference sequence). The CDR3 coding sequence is TGTGCCTGGAGTTTCCCAAAGCTAGCGGGAGGGCCTTACGAGCAGTACTTC. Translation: CAWSFPKLAGGPYEQYF.

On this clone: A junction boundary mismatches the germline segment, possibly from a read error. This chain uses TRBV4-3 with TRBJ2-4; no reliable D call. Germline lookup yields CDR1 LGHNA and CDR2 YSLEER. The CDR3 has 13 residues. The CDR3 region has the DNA TGCGCCAGCAGCCAAGGCCCAGGTCTCGACCGGCACTTC. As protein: CASSQGPGLDRHF.

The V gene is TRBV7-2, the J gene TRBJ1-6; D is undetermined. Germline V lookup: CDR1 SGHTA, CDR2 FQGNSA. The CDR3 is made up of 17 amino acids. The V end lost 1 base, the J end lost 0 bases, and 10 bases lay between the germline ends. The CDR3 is CASSLGLGSSYNSPLHF. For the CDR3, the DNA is TGTGCCAGCAGCTTAGGTCTCGGGAGCTCCTATAATTCACCCCTCCACTTT.